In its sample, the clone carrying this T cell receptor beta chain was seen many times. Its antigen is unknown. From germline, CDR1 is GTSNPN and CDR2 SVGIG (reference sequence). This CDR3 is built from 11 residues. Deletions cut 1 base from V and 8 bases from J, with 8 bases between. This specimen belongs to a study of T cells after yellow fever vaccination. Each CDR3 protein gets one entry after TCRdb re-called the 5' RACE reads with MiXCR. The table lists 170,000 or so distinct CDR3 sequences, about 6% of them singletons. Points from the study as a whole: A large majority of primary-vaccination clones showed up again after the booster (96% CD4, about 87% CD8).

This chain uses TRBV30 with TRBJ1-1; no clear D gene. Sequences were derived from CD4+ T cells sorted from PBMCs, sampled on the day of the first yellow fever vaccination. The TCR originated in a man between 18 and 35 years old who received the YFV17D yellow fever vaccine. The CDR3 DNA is TGTGCCTGGAGTGCCCGACTGGAAGCTTTCTTT. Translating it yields CAWSARLEAFF. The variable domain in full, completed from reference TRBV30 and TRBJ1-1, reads SQTIHQWPATLVQPVGSPLSLECTVEGTSNPNLYWYRQAAGRGLQLLFYSVGIGQISSEVPQNLSASRPQDRQFILSSKKLLLSDSGFYLCAWSARLEAFFGQGTRLTVV.